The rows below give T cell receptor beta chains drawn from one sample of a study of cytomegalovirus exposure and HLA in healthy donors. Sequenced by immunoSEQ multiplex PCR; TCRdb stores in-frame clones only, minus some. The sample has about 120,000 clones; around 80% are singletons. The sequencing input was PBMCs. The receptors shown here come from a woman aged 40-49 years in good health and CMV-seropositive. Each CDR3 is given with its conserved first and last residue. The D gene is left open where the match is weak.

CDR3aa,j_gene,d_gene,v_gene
CASRRDTYEQYF,TRBJ2-7,-,TRBV10-3
CASSPVVLGAGEQYF,TRBJ2-7,-,TRBV7-8
CASSEGGGRRAEAFF,TRBJ1-1,-,TRBV6-1
CASSLAGATDTQYF,TRBJ2-3,TRBD2,TRBV5-1
CASRSGGTPHLHF,TRBJ1-6,TRBD1,TRBV6-1
CASSFLGSEQFF,TRBJ2-1,-,TRBV7-2
CASSARTSGGSTDTQYF,TRBJ2-3,TRBD2,TRBV25-1
CASSLVAGDTSNEQFF,TRBJ2-1,TRBD2,TRBV7-6
CASSITGTTKGYGYTF,TRBJ1-2,-,TRBV19
CASSLTDSYGYTF,TRBJ1-2,-,TRBV7-9
CASSLDRGGHTF,TRBJ1-2,TRBD1,TRBV7-3
CASRTPGRVIGYTF,TRBJ1-2,-,TRBV27
CASSLRVRGDEKLFF,TRBJ1-4,TRBD1,TRBV5-6
CASSPGIGQGAAGYTF,TRBJ1-2,TRBD1,TRBV6-6
CASSPRTSSPTGYTF,TRBJ1-2,-,TRBV5-4
CASSLSIQQVSSSYEQYF,TRBJ2-7,-,TRBV7-3
CASSPYQGRGTEAFF,TRBJ1-1,-,TRBV4-1
CASSSSGGRFDEQYF,TRBJ2-7,TRBD2,TRBV7-3
CASSSRGGANNEQFF,TRBJ2-1,-,TRBV5-8
CASSPAPRANYGYTF,TRBJ1-2,-,TRBV9
CASSETKDDTQYF,TRBJ2-3,-,TRBV5-1
CAWSGGLGNSPLHF,TRBJ1-6,-,TRBV30
CASSPSGTGLREQYF,TRBJ2-7,TRBD1,TRBV6-5
CASSQKQGGNYGYTF,TRBJ1-2,TRBD1,TRBV13
CASSQKAFYEQYF,TRBJ2-7,-,TRBV4-1
CASSAGRAPEKLFF,TRBJ1-4,-,TRBV6-1
CASSLWESYNEQFF,TRBJ2-1,-,TRBV27
CASSQQGLAGVVDTQYF,TRBJ2-3,TRBD2,TRBV4-1
CASKVGHPLNTEAFF,TRBJ1-1,-,TRBV19
CASSESAGGAYEQYF,TRBJ2-7,TRBD2,TRBV2
CASSLAASGSYNEQFF,TRBJ2-1,TRBD2,TRBV7-2
CASSRERTGGQPQHF,TRBJ1-5,TRBD1,TRBV4-3
CASTSGTSDYYEQYF,TRBJ2-7,TRBD2,TRBV5-4
CASSLKPPGSYEQYF,TRBJ2-7,-,TRBV7-2
CASSLGPWRSGTGELFF,TRBJ2-2,-,TRBV27
CASSIAQGVNTEAFF,TRBJ1-1,-,TRBV19
CASSPGQATEAFF,TRBJ1-1,TRBD1,TRBV7-6
CASSMAGQGNTIYF,TRBJ1-3,-,TRBV6-1
CASSYGTGGPDTQYF,TRBJ2-3,TRBD1,TRBV27
CASSDRTGSYEQYF,-,TRBD1,TRBV5-1
CASSHQGTEAFF,TRBJ1-1,-,TRBV7-6
CASSPGLAGGQETQYF,TRBJ2-5,TRBD2,TRBV5-4
CASSYLSGRDEQYF,TRBJ2-7,TRBD2,TRBV6-5
CASSLTGGLAFF,TRBJ1-1,TRBD1,TRBV5-1
CASTRGNSGNTIYF,TRBJ1-3,-,TRBV5-5
CASSYDRSSGNTIYF,TRBJ1-3,-,TRBV6-5
CASSLASIYEQYF,TRBJ2-7,-,TRBV5-8
CASSPTSGNTDTQYF,TRBJ2-3,TRBD2,TRBV18
CASSPGQGAGEQYF,TRBJ2-7,TRBD1,TRBV6-1
CASRLLTGGYGYTF,TRBJ1-2,TRBD1,TRBV6-1
CAWSVGRGLRSQYF,TRBJ2-7,-,TRBV30
CASRRLVGELFF,TRBJ2-2,-,TRBV27
CASSSSPGHGNEKLFF,TRBJ1-4,-,TRBV9
CARREDRSLPANVLTF,TRBJ2-6,-,TRBV21-1